These 13 T cell receptor beta chains came from one sample sequenced in a study of blood T cell repertoires in COVID-19. TCRdb's copy holds only in-frame clones and misses some; the assay was immunoSEQ multiplex PCR. Among more than 250,000 clones listed, 85% to 90% were seen once. Sequenced material: peripheral blood. Receptors originate from a woman aged 45-59 years with COVID-19, enrolled during active disease.

V and J are TRBV5-1 and TRBJ2-1; 12 bases map to TRBD2. Trimming took 4 bases from V and 7 from J; bases not matched to a gene: 6. The CDR3 has 15 residues. CDR1 is SGHRS and CDR2 is YFSETQ in the germline V gene. The CDR3 region has the DNA TGCGCCAGCAGCCCCCCGCTAGCGGGGGGGAATGAGCAGTTCTTC. Protein: CASSPPLAGGNEQFF.

This chain joins TRBV30 and TRBJ1-1, with D uncertain. CDR1 is GTSNPN and CDR2 is SVGIG in the germline V gene (reference sequence). The CDR3 extends over 10 amino acids. The V and J ends lost 1 base and 7 bases respectively, with 4 bases between them. The CDR3: CAWSAREAFF. In DNA, the CDR3 is TGTGCCTGGAGTGCCCGTGAAGCTTTCTTT.

The chain joins TRBV9 to TRBJ2-2; TRBD2 matches at 10 bases. J gave up 5 bases and V 6 bases, and 7 bases lay outside the gene matches. The CDR3 contains 15 residues. The germline V gene encodes CDR1 SGDLS and CDR2 YYNGEE. The CDR3 loop is CASTSGRAWTGELFF. DNA of the CDR3: TGTGCCAGCACAAGCGGGAGGGCCTGGACCGGGGAGCTGTTTTTT.

The chain employs TRBV27 and TRBJ2-1, with TRBD1 identical over 7 bases. The V gene's germline CDR1 is MNHEY and CDR2 SMNVEV (reference sequence). V gave up 2 bases and J gave up 1 base; unmatched junction bases: 2. CDR3 length: 15 amino acids. The CDR3 nucleotides are TGTGCCAGCAGTTTAAGGGGACAGTCCTACAATGAGCAGTTCTTC. Its translation: CASSLRGQSYNEQFF.

The V call is TRBV11-2, the J call TRBJ2-7; TRBD1 aligns across 9 bases. Trimming removed 4 bases from V and 1 base from J; junction bases left unmatched: 11. The CDR3 contains 17 residues. The germline V gene encodes CDR1 SGHAT and CDR2 FQNNGV. The CDR3 nucleotides read TGTGCCAGCAGCTCGGTACAGGGGGCGAGTCTATCCTACGAGCAGTACTTC. This gives the protein CASSSVQGASLSYEQYF.

The V gene is TRBV5-1, the J gene TRBJ2-3; 7 bases map to TRBD1. V lost 4 bases to trimming and J lost 4 bases; unmatched junction nucleotides: 6. The CDR3 is 14 residues long. CDR1 SGHRS and CDR2 YFSETQ come from the germline V gene. The CDR3 sequence is CASSQQGFPDTQYF. In nucleotides, the CDR3 is TGCGCCAGCAGCCAACAGGGGTTCCCAGATACGCAGTATTTT.

This rearrangement joins TRBV10-3 to TRBJ2-7, with 8 bases aligning to TRBD1. The CDR3 spans 14 residues. Unmatched junction bases numbered 2, after V lost 0 bases and J lost 4 bases. CDR1 is ENHRY, CDR2 SYGVKD, per germline. Here the CDR3 DNA reads TGTGCCATCAGTGAGTCAACAGGGGGGTACGAGCAGTACTTC. This sequence encodes CAISESTGGYEQYF.

In its sample, this clone was seen a few times. The chain combines TRBV7-9 with TRBJ1-6; the match to TRBD1 covers 10 bases. CDR1 and CDR2 from the germline V gene are SEHNR and FQNEAQ (reference sequence). CDR3 length: 17 residues. V dropped 5 bases and J dropped 3; count of bases not matched to a gene: 7. The CDR3 DNA is TGTGCCAGCAGCATCCTAGGACAGGGGGGCTATAATTCACCCCTCCACTTT. This gives the protein CASSILGQGGYNSPLHF.

The J gene is TRBJ2-1, the V gene TRBV6-5; a weak D match, TRBD2 (7 bases). V was cut by 6 bases and J by 13 bases, with 19 bases left in between. This CDR3 comprises 13 residues. Germline V CDR1 and CDR2: MNHEY, SVGAGI. CDR3 sequence (DNA): TGTGCCAGCAGCACGCGCGGGGGCCAACCCCAGTTCTTC. Translating gives CASSTRGGQPQFF.

V is TRBV23-1 and J is TRBJ1-3; weak D call: TRBD1 (5 bases). TRBV23-1 is an ORF, and what it does is uncertain. V dropped 3 bases and J dropped 0 bases, with 12 bases sitting between them. The CDR3 is made up of 16 amino acids. CDR3 nucleotide sequence: TGCGCCAGCAGTCACAGGGTCCAGGTCTCTGGAAACACCATATATTTT. It yields the protein CASSHRVQVSGNTIYF.

The chain employs TRBV5-1 and TRBJ1-3; TRBD1 agrees at 11 bases. The CDR3 covers 19 residues. From germline, CDR1 is SGHRS and CDR2 YFSETQ. J gave up 2 bases and V 3 bases, and 13 bases lay outside the gene matches. The CDR3 region has the DNA TGCGCCAGCAGCTCGCAGCCGGGACAGGGGGAGCGGGCTGGAAACACCATATATTTT. Translating it yields CASSSQPGQGERAGNTIYF.

V usage is TRBV24-1 and J usage is TRBJ2-1, with D possibly TRBD2 on 6 matching bases. The V gene's germline CDR1 is KGHDR and CDR2 SFDVKD. V was trimmed by 9 bases and J by 5 bases, leaving 16 bases between them. This CDR3 is 14 amino acids long. The chain's CDR3 is CATEGGYGHNEQFF. The DNA of the CDR3 is TGTGCCACCGAAGGAGGGTACGGCCACAATGAGCAGTTCTTC.

With respect to this clone: This CDR3 is also generated by other DNA sequences in the sample. This chain uses TRBV29-1 with TRBJ1-1; 7 bases are shared with TRBD1. With V trimmed by 3 bases and J by 5 bases, 6 bases remained unmatched. The CDR3 spans 13 residues. Germline V gene data show CDR1 as SQVTM and CDR2 as ANQGSEA. CDR3 region: CSVDRGGETEAFF. The CDR3 region has the DNA TGCAGCGTTGATCGAGGGGGCGAGACTGAAGCTTTCTTT.